These 10 T cell receptor beta chains were all obtained from the same sample, sequenced in a study of blood T cells in healthy people across ages (dated by TCRdb to the mid-2010s). Library preparation was by 5' RACE. The reads were generated on an Illumina HiSeq 2500. A second PCR of about 6 to 12 cycles was performed with a sample-barcoded 5' primer and a J-beta primer mix. Starting from the raw public reads, TCRdb applied fastp trimming at Q25, assembled clones with MiXCR and retained in-frame beta chains. Each entry merges the rows of one CDR3 protein and shows their most common DNA and genes. The sample table contains about 900,000 distinct CDR3 sequences; only one count was recorded for around 62% of them. The ten most abundant clones make up about a quarter of the sample. The sequenced material came from blood. These receptors were taken from a man aged 25 to 40 in good health.

The chain recombines TRBV7-3 with TRBJ2-3; D may be TRBD2 (5 bases). V shed 3 bases and J shed 1 base, with 11 bases lying between them. Germline values: CDR1 SGHTA, CDR2 FQGTGA. This CDR3 comprises 15 residues. CDR3 in amino acids: CASSLSGWGTDTQYF. The CDR3 bases are TGTGCCAGCAGCTTGTCGGGGTGGGGCACAGATACGCAGTATTTT.

This clonotype appeared a few times. The CDR3 nucleotides read TGTGCCAGCAGTTCCCTAGCGGGGGGGACCGGGGAGCTGTTTTTT. Translation: CASSSLAGGTGELFF. The chain carries TRBV28 and TRBJ2-2, with 12 bases matching TRBD2. V lost 4 bases to trimming and J lost 5 bases; unmatched junction nucleotides: 2. The CDR3 contains 15 residues. Per the germline V gene, CDR1 is MDHEN and CDR2 is SYDVKM.

V is TRBV20-1 and J is TRBJ2-7, with D possibly called TRBD1 or TRBD2 (5 bases each). The CDR3 runs 13 residues. Per the germline V gene, CDR1 is DFQATT and CDR2 is SNEGSKA (reference sequence). Trimming left V 6 bases short and J 5 bases short, with 17 bases between. CDR3 bases: TGCAGTGCCACTGGGGGAGTTACGAACGAGCAGTACTTC. Its translation is CSATGGVTNEQYF.

This clonotype appeared once. The chain couples TRBV7-2 to TRBJ1-2, with D possibly TRBD1 on 6 matching bases. The CDR3 has 15 amino acids. Germline CDR1 SGHTA, CDR2 FQGNSA. The V gene lost 1 base and the J gene lost 4 bases, with 13 bases spanning the gap. The chain's CDR3 is CASSLVGGGGYGYTF. Here the CDR3 DNA reads TGTGCCAGCAGCTTAGTTGGAGGGGGTGGCTATGGCTACACCTTC. Looking up the rest from reference TRBV7-2 and TRBJ1-2 gives the full variable domain: GAGVSQSPSNKVTEKGKDVELRCDPISGHTALYWYRQSLGQGLEFLIYFQGNSAPDKSGLPSDRFSAERTGGSVSTLTIQRTQQEDSAVYLCASSLVGGGGYGYTFGSGTRLTVV.

The rearrangement joins TRBV9 to TRBJ1-2; TRBD1 is a possible D gene (5 bases). V lost 4 bases, J lost 3 bases, and 16 bases lay in between. This CDR3 spans 15 amino acids. Germline-derived CDR1 and CDR2 are SGDLS and YYNGEE. Written as DNA, the CDR3 is TGTGCCAGCAGCACAGGAACCCGGGGCGACTATGGCTACACCTTC. As protein: CASSTGTRGDYGYTF. The whole variable domain, filled in from reference TRBV9 and TRBJ1-2, reads DSGVTQTPKHLITATGQRVTLRCSPRSGDLSVYWYQQSLDQGLQFLIQYYNGEERAKGNILERFSAQQFPDLHSELNLSSLELGDSALYFCASSTGTRGDYGYTFGSGTRLTVV.

The chain uses TRBV20-1 and TRBJ1-1, with TRBD1 identical over 7 bases. The trim removed 0 bases at V and 0 bases at J, leaving 1 base unmatched. CDR3 length: 14 amino acids. CDR1 and CDR2 (germline): DFQATT, SNEGSKA (reference sequence). The CDR3 sequence: CSARDQGVNTEAFF. In nucleotides, the CDR3 is TGCAGTGCTAGAGATCAGGGGGTGAACACTGAAGCTTTCTTT.

The chain links TRBV7-6 to TRBJ2-1; D remains ambiguous. This CDR3 contains 15 residues. CDR1 is SGHVS and CDR2 is FNYEAQ in the germline V gene. The V gene lost 7 bases and the J gene lost 3 bases, with 16 bases spanning the gap. The CDR3, as DNA: TGTGCCAGCAACTCCCCGGAGAACAACTACAATGAGCAGTTCTTC. Protein: CASNSPENNYNEQFF.

In its sample, this clonotype was seen once. V gene TRBV7-2 combines with J gene TRBJ2-1; 10 bases fit TRBD2. CDR1 is SGHTA and CDR2 is FQGNSA in the germline V gene. Trimming cost V 4 bases and J 2 bases; bases outside gene matches: 5. The CDR3 has 16 residues. The DNA of the CDR3 is TGTGCCAGCAGCTCCATAGCGGGGGGAACCTACAATGAGCAGTTCTTC. Translated: CASSSIAGGTYNEQFF.

The chain joins TRBV4-2 to TRBJ2-5; D not resolved. CDR1 and CDR2 (germline): LGHNA, YNFKEQ. The CDR3 contains 19 residues. Trimming stripped 0 bases from V and 5 bases from J, with 25 bases between. Here the CDR3 reads CASSQEGIGRNRLGETQYF. The CDR3 DNA reads TGTGCCAGCAGCCAAGAAGGAATCGGAAGGAATCGGTTAGGGGAGACCCAGTACTTC.

The genes are TRBV29-1 and TRBJ2-7; D is possibly TRBD1 or TRBD2 (5 bases each). Germline CDR1 and CDR2: SQVTM and ANQGSEA. Trimming left V 3 bases short and J 4 bases short, with 10 bases between. CDR3 length equals 12 residues. The CDR3 sequence: CSVEGVWYEQYF. CDR3 sequence (DNA): TGCAGCGTTGAGGGGGTTTGGTACGAGCAGTACTTC.